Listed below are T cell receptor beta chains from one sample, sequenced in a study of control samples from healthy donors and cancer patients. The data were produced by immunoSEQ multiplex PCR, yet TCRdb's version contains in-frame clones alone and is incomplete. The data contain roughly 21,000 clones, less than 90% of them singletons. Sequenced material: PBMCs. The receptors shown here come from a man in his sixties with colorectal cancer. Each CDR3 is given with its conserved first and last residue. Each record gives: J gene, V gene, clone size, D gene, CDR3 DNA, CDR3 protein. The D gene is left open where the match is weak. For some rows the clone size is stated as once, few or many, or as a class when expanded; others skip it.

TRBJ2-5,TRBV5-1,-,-,TGCGCCAGCGCACGGACAGCCTTCCAAGAGACCCAGTACTTC,CASARTAFQETQYF
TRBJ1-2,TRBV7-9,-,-,TGTGCCAGCAGCTTACGACCTGAAGGGGGTGGCTACACCTTC,CASSLRPEGGGYTF
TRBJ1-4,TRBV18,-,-,TGTGCCAGCTCCCCAGTCTCAACTAATGAAAAACTGTTTTTT,CASSPVSTNEKLFF
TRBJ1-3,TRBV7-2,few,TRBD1,TGTGCCAGCAGCATTCAGACAGGGTTTGGTGGAAACACCATATATTTT,CASSIQTGFGGNTIYF
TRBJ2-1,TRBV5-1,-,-,TGCGCCAGCAGCCATGTGCGGGCGATCAATAATGAGCAGTTCTTC,CASSHVRAINNEQFF
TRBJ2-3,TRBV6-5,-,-,TGTGCCAGCAAGGCGGGGCCGAGCACAGATACGCAGTATTTT,CASKAGPSTDTQYF
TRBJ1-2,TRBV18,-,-,TGTGCCAGCTCACCACCGATCCTCTTCTCGGCCGGCTATGGCTACACCTTC,CASSPPILFSAGYGYTF
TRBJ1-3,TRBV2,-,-,TGTGCCAGCAGTGAAGACTCCGGGACATCTGGAAACACCATATATTTT,CASSEDSGTSGNTIYF
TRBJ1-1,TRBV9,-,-,TGTGCCAGCAGCGTAGCCCCCCCGGGCACTGAAGCTTTCTTT,CASSVAPPGTEAFF
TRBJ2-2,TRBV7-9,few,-,TGTGCCAGCAGCATCAGCACCGGGGAGCTGTTTTTT,CASSISTGELFF
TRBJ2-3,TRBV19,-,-,TGTGCCAGTATCCCGTCAACAGGGAGGCGCACAGATACGCAGTATTTT,CASIPSTGRRTDTQYF
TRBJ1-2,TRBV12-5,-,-,TGTGCTAGTGGTTACGAACAGGGTTCCGCGGGCTACACCTTC,CASGYEQGSAGYTF
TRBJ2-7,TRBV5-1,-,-,TGCGCCAGCAGCTTGGACGGATACGAGCAGTACTTC,CASSLDGYEQYF
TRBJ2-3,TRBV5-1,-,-,TGCGCCAGCAGCCCCGGTTGGGTTTTCGGCACAGATACGCAGTATTTT,CASSPGWVFGTDTQYF
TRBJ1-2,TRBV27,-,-,TGTGCCAGCAGTTTGGACGGACAGTATGGCTACACCTTC,CASSLDGQYGYTF
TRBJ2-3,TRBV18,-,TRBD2,TGTGCCAGCTCACCGCCTAGCGGGGGGTGGTCATCCGATACGCAGTATTTT,CASSPPSGGWSSDTQYF
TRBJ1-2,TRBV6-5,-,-,TGTGCCAGCAGACAGGAGGGCTATGGCTACACCTTC,CASRQEGYGYTF
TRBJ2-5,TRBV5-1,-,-,TGCGCCAGCAGCAGAGAGCAGGGTGGGCGTCAAGAGACCCAGTACTTC,CASSREQGGRQETQYF
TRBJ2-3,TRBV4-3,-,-,TGCGCCAGCAGCCAAGTCTTCTCAGGGGCCCTTCTCACAGATACGCAGTATTTT,CASSQVFSGALLTDTQYF
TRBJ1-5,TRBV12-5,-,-,TGTGCTAGTGGCCATCGGGGGATAGAGATCCAGCCCCAGCATTTT,CASGHRGIEIQPQHF
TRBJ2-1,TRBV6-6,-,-,TGTGCCAGCAGTTACTCAAGGGTCTACAATGAGCAGTTCTTC,CASSYSRVYNEQFF
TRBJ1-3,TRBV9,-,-,TGTGCCAGCAGCGTAGTTCCCTCTGGAAACACCATATATTTT,CASSVVPSGNTIYF
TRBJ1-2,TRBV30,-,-,TGTGCCTGGAGTGTAGGTCAGGGCTATGGCTACACCTTC,CAWSVGQGYGYTF
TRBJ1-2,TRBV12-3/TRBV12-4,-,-,TGTGCCAGCAGTTCAAGAAGGGACAACGGCTACACCTTC,CASSSRRDNGYTF
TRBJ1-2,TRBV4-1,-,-,TGCGCCAGCAGCCCGAGACTCAATGGGGGGTATGGCTACACCTTC,CASSPRLNGGYGYTF
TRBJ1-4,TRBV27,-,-,TGTGCCAGCAGCTCCGGGAGGGGTCGCCCTAATGAAAAACTGTTTTTT,CASSSGRGRPNEKLFF
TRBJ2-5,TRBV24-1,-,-,TGTGCCACCAGTGATTGGCTTGGGGAGACCCAGTACTTC,CATSDWLGETQYF
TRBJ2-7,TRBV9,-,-,TGTGCCAGCAGCGTAGGAAGTTCCTACGAGCAGTACTTC,CASSVGSSYEQYF
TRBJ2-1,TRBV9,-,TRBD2,TGTGCCAGCAGCGTAGGGTCCGGGGGGGGCGCCTACAATGAGCAGTTCTTC,CASSVGSGGGAYNEQFF
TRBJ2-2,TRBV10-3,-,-,TGTGCCATCAGTGATCTAGGGCGAGGGAACACCGGGGAGCTGTTTTTT,CAISDLGRGNTGELFF
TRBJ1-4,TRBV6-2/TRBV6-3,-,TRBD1,TGTGCCAGCAGTTACTCGACAGGGGGCCATGAAAAACTGTTTTTT,CASSYSTGGHEKLFF
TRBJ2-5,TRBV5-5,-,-,TGTGCCAGCAGCTTTGGGATGGAGACCCAGTACTTC,CASSFGMETQYF
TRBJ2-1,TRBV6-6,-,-,TGTGCCACCCACCGAGTCCCCAATGAGCAGTTCTTC,CATHRVPNEQFF
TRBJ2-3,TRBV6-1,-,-,TGTGCCAGCAGTGAGCTAGCTGCAGATACGCAGTATTTT,CASSELAADTQYF
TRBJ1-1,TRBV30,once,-,TGTGCCTGGAGTAAAGGGGGTAACACTGAAGCTTTCTTT,CAWSKGGNTEAFF
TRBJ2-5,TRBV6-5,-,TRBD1,TGTGCCAGCAGTTCAGGGGGCTCCCAAGAGACCCAGTACTTC,CASSSGGSQETQYF
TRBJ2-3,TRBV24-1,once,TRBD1,TGTGCCACCAGTGACTCAGGGACAGGGGCTAGCACAGATACGCAGTATTTT,CATSDSGTGASTDTQYF
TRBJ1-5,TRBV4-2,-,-,TGTGCCAGCAGCCAAGCGACAGATAGCAATCAGCCCCAGCATTTT,CASSQATDSNQPQHF
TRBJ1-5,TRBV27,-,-,TGTGCCAGCAGTTTCCACCCCGATCAGCCCCAGCATTTT,CASSFHPDQPQHF
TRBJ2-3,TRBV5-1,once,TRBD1,TGCGCCAGCCGGACAGGCGAACTTATCACAGATACGCAGTATTTT,CASRTGELITDTQYF
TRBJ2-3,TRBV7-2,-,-,TGTGCCAGCAGCCCCCGGCGGGGAGCAGATACGCAGTATTTT,CASSPRRGADTQYF
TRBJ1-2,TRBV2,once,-,TGTGCCAGCAGTGTGAACAGAGAATATGGCTACACCTTC,CASSVNREYGYTF
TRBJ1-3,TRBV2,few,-,TGTGCCAGCAGTCCCGATACATCCATCTCTGGAAACACCATATATTTT,CASSPDTSISGNTIYF
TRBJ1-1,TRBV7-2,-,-,TGTGCCAGCAGCGCCCAGGGGACTTTGAACACTGAAGCTTTCTTT,CASSAQGTLNTEAFF